These 20 T cell receptor beta chains originate from one sample sequenced in a study of lymphopenia after photon versus proton radiotherapy. Method: immunoSEQ multiplex PCR; TCRdb's copy keeps in-frame clones and lacks some. Of approximately 150,000 clones detected, around nine tenths appear once; the ten largest clones hold about 4.4%. The material was peripheral blood, obtained from a patient treated with photon-based radiotherapy. Receptors originate from a middle-aged man with gastric cancer.

V gene TRBV7-2 combines with J gene TRBJ2-2, with D perhaps TRBD2 (6 bases). Trimming left V 4 bases short and J 3 bases short, with 15 bases between. Germline lookup yields CDR1 SGHTA and CDR2 FQGNSA. The CDR3 runs 16 residues. The CDR3 sequence: CASSSKGLIYTGELFF. CDR3 DNA sequence: TGTGCCAGCAGCTCGAAAGGACTAATTTACACCGGGGAGCTGTTTTTT.

The chain employs TRBV6-1 and TRBJ1-2; no clear D. The CDR3 contains 15 residues. Germline V gene lookup returns CDR1 MNHNS and CDR2 SASEGT. With 2 bases removed from V and 5 bases from J, the gap between germline ends came to 15 bases. The CDR3 sequence is CASSERPGPQYGYTF. The CDR3, as DNA: TGTGCCAGCAGTGAAAGACCGGGCCCGCAATATGGCTACACCTTC.

The chain carries TRBV18 and TRBJ2-2; TRBD1 aligns across 7 bases. V gave up 7 bases and J gave up 4 bases; unmatched junction bases: 3. In germline, CDR1 is KGHSH, CDR2 LQKENI. The CDR3 spans 13 residues. The CDR3 loop reads CASYGQATGELFF. DNA for the CDR3: TGTGCCAGCTATGGACAGGCCACCGGGGAGCTGTTTTTT.

This clone was seen only a few times. The chain is built from TRBV2 and TRBJ2-2; D remains unclear. Trimming took 2 bases from V and 4 from J, leaving 11 bases between them. Germline V gives CDR1 SNHLY, CDR2 FYNNEI. CDR3 length: 15 amino acids. The CDR3 DNA reads TGTGCCAGCAGTGAACGATGGCAGACCACCGGGGAGCTGTTTTTT. Translated: CASSERWQTTGELFF.

This clone was seen a handful of times. The rearrangement uses TRBV5-1 and TRBJ2-5; 13 bases align to TRBD2. The CDR3 is 16 residues long. Germline V CDR1 and CDR2: SGHRS, YFSETQ. The V segment lost 5 bases and the J segment 4 bases; nucleotides outside the gene matches: 8. The CDR3 DNA sequence: TGCGCCAGCAGTAGGACTAGCGGGAGTGAAGGAGAGACCCAGTACTTC. Translating gives CASSRTSGSEGETQYF.

The J gene is TRBJ1-1, the V gene TRBV5-1; 8 bases map to TRBD1. There are 14 residues in the CDR3. The trim removed 4 bases at V and 3 bases at J, leaving 5 bases unmatched. Germline CDR1 is SGHRS and CDR2 is YFSETQ. CDR3 amino acids: CASSPRQGHTEAFF. The CDR3 nucleotides are TGCGCCAGCAGCCCCCGACAGGGGCACACTGAAGCTTTCTTT.

This chain uses TRBV11-2 with TRBJ2-7; 9 positions agree with TRBD1. The V gene's germline CDR1 is SGHAT and CDR2 FQNNGV. J lost 3 bases, V lost 0 bases, and 6 bases had no gene match. The CDR3 extends over 16 amino acids. CDR3 sequence: CASSLDLGQGFYEQYF. Here the CDR3 DNA reads TGTGCCAGCAGCTTAGATCTAGGACAGGGGTTCTACGAGCAGTACTTC. Complete variable domain (other parts from reference TRBV11-2 and TRBJ2-7): EAGVAQSPRYKIIEKRQSVAFWCNPISGHATLYWYQQILGQGPKLLIQFQNNGVVDDSQLPKDRFSAERLKGVDSTLKIQPAKLEDSAVYLCASSLDLGQGFYEQYFGPGTRLTVT.

The rearrangement joins TRBV2 to TRBJ1-1; D call uncertain. The CDR3 loop spans 12 amino acids. V was pared by 2 bases and J by 12 bases, with 13 bases between. Germline CDR1 SNHLY, CDR2 FYNNEI. CDR3 region: CASSELERRPFF. CDR3 bases: TGTGCCAGCAGTGAATTAGAACGACGTCCTTTCTTT.

The gene calls are TRBV19 and TRBJ2-4; D is unresolved. The CDR3 has 14 amino acids. Trimming removed 5 bases at V and 5 bases at J, with 13 bases between. The germline V gene has CDR1 LNHDA and CDR2 SQIVND (reference sequence). CDR3 residues: CASSPRRRENIQYF. For the CDR3, the DNA is TGTGCCAGTAGTCCACGCCGCCGGGAAAACATTCAGTACTTC.

This clone appeared a single time. V usage is TRBV9 and J usage is TRBJ2-3, with a tentative D call TRBD2 (5 bases). The CDR3 runs 16 residues. In germline, CDR1 is SGDLS, CDR2 YYNGEE. Trimming removed 0 bases at V and 1 base at J, with 12 bases between. CDR3 nucleotides: TGTGCCAGCAGCGTAGGGAGCGGCCTAGGCACAGATACGCAGTATTTT. This sequence encodes CASSVGSGLGTDTQYF.

The CDR3 reads CASSTGTGAYEQYF. In DNA, the CDR3 is TGTGCCAGCAGCACGGGGACAGGGGCCTACGAGCAGTACTTC. The V and J genes are TRBV11-3 and TRBJ2-7, with 10 bases aligning to TRBD1. Losses at the gene ends were 5 bases for V and 2 bases for J; bases not matched to a gene: 3. Germline CDR1 is SGHNT and CDR2 is YENEEA. The CDR3 has 14 residues.

The table lists this clone with a count of one. This chain links TRBV6-5 with TRBJ2-1, with D unclear. V was clipped by 0 bases and J by 4 bases, with 10 bases between them. Germline V CDR1 and CDR2: MNHEY, SVGAGI. The CDR3 loop spans 15 amino acids. CDR3 region: CASSYSLEVYNEQFF. The CDR3 DNA is TGTGCCAGCAGTTACTCGTTGGAAGTATACAATGAGCAGTTCTTC.

This clone has only a few counts. This chain connects TRBV7-9 to TRBJ1-1, with D possibly TRBD1 on 6 matching bases. Germline V lookup: CDR1 SEHNR, CDR2 FQNEAQ (reference sequence). This CDR3 contains 13 residues. The ends were cut back, 1 base at V and 8 bases at J, with 11 bases in the middle. The chain's CDR3 is CASSLGQEREAFF. Here the CDR3 DNA reads TGTGCCAGCAGCTTAGGACAGGAAAGGGAAGCTTTCTTT.

CDR3 sequence (DNA): TGTGCCAGCAGCCACGATAGGAACACTGAAGCTTTCTTT. Its translation is CASSHDRNTEAFF. V and J are TRBV13 and TRBJ1-1; D is uncertain. Germline assignment: CDR1 PRHDT and CDR2 FYEKMQ (reference sequence). The CDR3 covers 13 residues. Deletions cut 5 bases from V and 1 base from J, with 8 bases between.

The CDR3 here is CASSPLLGGDLTYEQYF. As DNA, the CDR3 is TGTGCCAGCAGCCCCCTCCTCGGGGGGGACCTTACCTACGAGCAGTACTTC. The V and J genes are TRBV11-2 and TRBJ2-7; TRBD2 aligns across 8 bases. This CDR3 is 17 amino acids long. Trimming removed 5 bases from V and 2 bases from J; junction bases left unmatched: 14. CDR1 and CDR2 (germline): SGHAT, FQNNGV. The variable domain in full, completed from reference TRBV11-2 and TRBJ2-7, reads EAGVAQSPRYKIIEKRQSVAFWCNPISGHATLYWYQQILGQGPKLLIQFQNNGVVDDSQLPKDRFSAERLKGVDSTLKIQPAKLEDSAVYLCASSPLLGGDLTYEQYFGPGTRLTVT.

The V call is TRBV9, the J call TRBJ2-1; D possibly uses TRBD1 or TRBD2 (6 bases each). Germline V gene sequence: CDR1 SGDLS, CDR2 YYNGEE. The CDR3 loop spans 14 amino acids. V was shortened by 3 bases and J by 7 bases, with 14 bases between the two germline ends. This CDR3 is CASSGRGGKNEQFF. DNA of the CDR3: TGTGCCAGCAGCGGGAGAGGGGGGAAGAATGAGCAGTTCTTC.

The rearrangement uses TRBV5-5 and TRBJ2-5; a weak D match, TRBD1 (5 bases). V was pared by 0 bases and J by 7 bases, with 10 bases between. CDR3 length equals 13 residues. CDR1 is SGHKS and CDR2 is YYEKEE in the germline V gene (reference sequence). DNA of the CDR3: TGTGCCAGCAGCTTGGAGGGGATGGGGACCCAGTACTTC. Amino acids: CASSLEGMGTQYF.

The J gene is TRBJ2-2, the V gene TRBV6-5; the D is unclear. The CDR3 contains 13 residues. Germline lookup yields CDR1 MNHEY and CDR2 SVGAGI. Trimming removed 1 base at V and 1 base at J, with 1 base between. The CDR3 coding sequence is TGTGCCAGCAGTTACTTGAACACCGGGGAGCTGTTTTTT. Protein sequence: CASSYLNTGELFF.

The chain employs TRBV11-2 and TRBJ2-1; 8 nucleotides line up with TRBD1. Germline V gene sequence: CDR1 SGHAT, CDR2 FQNNGV. The CDR3 extends over 15 amino acids. The J segment lost 5 bases and the V segment lost 6 bases, leaving 9 bases of the junction unmatched. The CDR3 spells CASSPDRGRDNEQFF. DNA for the CDR3: TGTGCCAGCAGTCCCGACAGGGGTAGGGACAATGAGCAGTTCTTC.

The DNA for the CDR3 is TGTGCCAGCAGTTTAAATGGCGGTTACAATGAGCAGTTCTTC. Its translation is CASSLNGGYNEQFF. The chain has TRBV27 and TRBJ2-1; the D is unclear. The CDR3 runs 14 residues. The germline CDR1 and CDR2 sequences are MNHEY and SMNVEV (reference sequence). V shed 2 bases and J shed 4 bases, with 9 bases lying between them.